Detailed here is one TCR beta chain. The antigen is not known. The data were taken from a study of CD8+CD57+ T cells in acquired aplastic anemia. For sequencing, patients were chosen who had shown expansion of CD8+CD57+ cells by flow cytometry. TCR beta VDJ combinations and CDR3 sequences were profiled from genomic DNA. A single record per CDR3 protein comes from TCRdb applying MiXCR to the reads. This table has some 180,000 distinct CDR3 sequences, approximately 48% appearing once. Per germline, CDR1 SNHLY and CDR2 FYNNEI. Trimming took off 4 bases at V and 7 bases at J, with 14 bases between the two ends. CDR3 length: 14 residues. Study-level points and caveats: The number of CD8+ CDR3 sequences shared by patients and controls was twenty-nine.

This chain connects TRBV2 to TRBJ1-5; D perhaps matches TRBD1 (5 bases). The sequence came from a human donor with aplastic anemia. The sample taken for sequencing was sorted CD4+, CD8+, or CD8+CD57+ T cells (not recorded which) from PBMCs. For the CDR3, the DNA is TGTGCCAGCAGTGTGAGGCAGGGAGAGCAGCCCCAGCATTTT. It is translated as CASSVRQGEQPQHF.